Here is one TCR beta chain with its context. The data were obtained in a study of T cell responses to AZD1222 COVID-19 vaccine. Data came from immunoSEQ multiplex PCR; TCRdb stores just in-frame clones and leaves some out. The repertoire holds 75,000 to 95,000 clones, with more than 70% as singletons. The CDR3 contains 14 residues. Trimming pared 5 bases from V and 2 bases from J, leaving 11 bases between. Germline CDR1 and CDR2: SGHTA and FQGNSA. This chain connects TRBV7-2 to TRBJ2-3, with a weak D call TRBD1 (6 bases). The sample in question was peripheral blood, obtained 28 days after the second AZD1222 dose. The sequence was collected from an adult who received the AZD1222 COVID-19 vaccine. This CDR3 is CASSKDRSTDTQYF. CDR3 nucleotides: TGTGCCAGCAGCAAAGACAGGTCCACAGATACGCAGTATTTT. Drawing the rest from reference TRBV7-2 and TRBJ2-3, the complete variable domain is GAGVSQSPSNKVTEKGKDVELRCDPISGHTALYWYRQSLGQGLEFLIYFQGNSAPDKSGLPSDRFSAERTGGSVSTLTIQRTQQEDSAVYLCASSKDRSTDTQYFGPGTRLTVL.